This T cell receptor (beta chain) is from a study of T cells after yellow fever vaccination. A process of 5'RACE template switching, which added a universal primer site and UMIs, was used to make TCR cDNA. One entry per CDR3 protein results from TCRdb running MiXCR on the 5' RACE reads. The sample consists of 250,000 to 400,000 distinct CDR3 sequences, around 4.3% of them appearing once. The study's findings and limits: Clones that expanded after primary vaccination mostly reappeared after the booster (96% CD4, approximately 85% CD8). Researchers noted that a small share of clonotypes showed up in both CD4 and CD8 compartments.

This clonotype was counted many times. What it recognizes is unknown. Sequencing used PBMCs, obtained 15 days after the yellow fever booster vaccination. This TCR derives from a man aged 18 to 29 who received the YFV17D yellow fever vaccine.

CDR3 DNA sequence: TGTGCCAGCAGCTTTACTAGCGGGGTCAATGAGCAGTTCTTC. It codes for CASSFTSGVNEQFF. The chain uses TRBV7-2 and TRBJ2-1, with 10 bases identical to TRBD2. Germline CDR1 SGHTA, CDR2 FQGNSA. The trim removed 3 bases at V and 6 bases at J, leaving 2 bases unmatched. The CDR3 has 14 residues. Drawing the rest from reference TRBV7-2 and TRBJ2-1, the complete variable domain is GAGVSQSPSNKVTEKGKDVELRCDPISGHTALYWYRQSLGQGLEFLIYFQGNSAPDKSGLPSDRFSAERTGGSVSTLTIQRTQQEDSAVYLCASSFTSGVNEQFFGPGTRLTVL.